A selection of T cell receptor beta chains follows, all from one sample in a study of STAT3 mutations in large granular lymphocyte leukemia. Some clones are missing from TCRdb's copy, which holds only in-frame ones; the method was immunoSEQ multiplex PCR. This table has under 7,000 clones, about three quarters appearing once. The sample taken for sequencing was peripheral blood mononuclear cells. The receptors originated from a man aged 40-49 years with T-cell large granular lymphocyte leukemia. Some clones in this sample may be carry-over from other donors' samples. The CDR3 runs from the conserved cysteine through the conserved F or W. D genes are given only for firm matches. Not all rows give a size; the values are once, few, many and, for expanded clones, a class.

j_gene: TRBJ2-1; v_gene: TRBV7-9; abundance: NA; d_gene: NA; CDR3aa: CASSLAETSKDEQFF; CDR3nt: TGTGCCAGCAGCTTAGCAGAAACTAGCAAGGATGAGCAGTTCTTC
j_gene: TRBJ2-7; v_gene: TRBV10-3; abundance: NA; d_gene: NA; CDR3aa: CAITSDGGYEQYF; CDR3nt: TGTGCCATCACCTCGGACGGTGGCTACGAGCAGTACTTC
j_gene: TRBJ2-1; v_gene: TRBV7-2; abundance: once; d_gene: TRBD2; CDR3aa: CASSRLAGGITYNEQFF; CDR3nt: TGTGCCAGCAGCCGTCTAGCGGGAGGGATAACCTACAATGAGCAGTTCTTC
j_gene: TRBJ1-1; v_gene: TRBV6-5; abundance: NA; d_gene: NA; CDR3aa: CASSYGHGNTEAFF; CDR3nt: TGTGCCAGCAGTTATGGTCACGGGAACACTGAAGCTTTCTTT
j_gene: TRBJ2-7; v_gene: TRBV5-4; abundance: NA; d_gene: TRBD2; CDR3aa: CASSWAGAYEQYF; CDR3nt: TGTGCCAGCAGCTGGGCGGGAGCCTACGAGCAGTACTTC
j_gene: TRBJ2-5; v_gene: TRBV30; abundance: NA; d_gene: NA; CDR3aa: CAWSRELETQYF; CDR3nt: TGTGCCTGGAGCAGGGAGCTGGAGACCCAGTACTTC
j_gene: TRBJ2-5; v_gene: TRBV14; abundance: NA; d_gene: TRBD2; CDR3aa: CASSQKGLLAGGPGVTETQYF; CDR3nt: TGTGCCAGCAGCCAAAAAGGTCTACTAGCGGGAGGGCCAGGGGTAACGGAGACCCAGTACTTC
j_gene: TRBJ2-2; v_gene: TRBV7-2; abundance: NA; d_gene: NA; CDR3aa: CASSVSFVNKNTGELFF; CDR3nt: TGTGCCAGCAGCGTTAGCTTCGTAAACAAGAACACCGGGGAGCTGTTTTTT
j_gene: TRBJ2-7; v_gene: TRBV7-9; abundance: NA; d_gene: TRBD2; CDR3aa: CASRGGSRHEQYF; CDR3nt: TGTGCCAGCAGAGGCGGGAGTAGACACGAGCAGTACTTC
j_gene: TRBJ1-1; v_gene: TRBV5-1; abundance: NA; d_gene: NA; CDR3aa: CASSLVVSQTEAFF; CDR3nt: TGCGCCAGCAGCTTGGTAGTATCCCAGACTGAAGCTTTCTTT
j_gene: TRBJ1-5; v_gene: TRBV30; abundance: NA; d_gene: NA; CDR3aa: CAWAGTPEQPQHF; CDR3nt: TGTGCCTGGGCCGGGACACCGGAGCAGCCCCAGCATTTT
j_gene: TRBJ1-5; v_gene: TRBV4-3; abundance: NA; d_gene: NA; CDR3aa: CASSQGLGGQPQHF; CDR3nt: TGCGCCAGCAGCCAGGGGCTCGGAGGGCAGCCCCAGCATTTT
j_gene: TRBJ2-7; v_gene: TRBV7-6; abundance: NA; d_gene: TRBD2; CDR3aa: CASSSRGGKDEQYF; CDR3nt: TGTGCCAGCAGCTCCCGCGGGGGAAAAGACGAGCAGTACTTC
j_gene: TRBJ2-7; v_gene: TRBV27; abundance: NA; d_gene: TRBD2; CDR3aa: CASSSTGTRLHEQYF; CDR3nt: TGTGCCAGCAGTTCTACCGGGACTAGACTTCACGAGCAGTACTTC
j_gene: TRBJ1-5; v_gene: TRBV7-2; abundance: NA; d_gene: NA; CDR3aa: CASSLNGGVNQPQHF; CDR3nt: TGTGCCAGCAGTCTAAACGGAGGAGTAAACCAGCCCCAGCATTTT
j_gene: TRBJ1-1; v_gene: TRBV7-2; abundance: NA; d_gene: NA; CDR3aa: CASSLGRAGNTEAFF; CDR3nt: TGTGCCAGCAGCTTAGGAAGGGCGGGGAACACTGAAGCTTTCTTT
j_gene: TRBJ2-1; v_gene: TRBV20-1; abundance: once; d_gene: NA; CDR3aa: CSAGAAEQFF; CDR3nt: TGCAGTGCTGGGGCAGCTGAGCAGTTCTTC
j_gene: TRBJ1-2; v_gene: TRBV21-1; abundance: NA; d_gene: NA; CDR3aa: CASSKVQSLGQVSLAYGYTF; CDR3nt: TGTGCCAGCAGCAAAGTACAGTCGTTAGGACAGGTCTCTCTCGCCTATGGCTACACCTTC
j_gene: TRBJ2-6; v_gene: TRBV7-7; abundance: NA; d_gene: NA; CDR3aa: CASSLGPVSGANVLTF; CDR3nt: TGTGCTAGCAGCCTTGGACCAGTCTCTGGGGCCAACGTCCTGACTTTC
j_gene: TRBJ2-1; v_gene: TRBV9; abundance: NA; d_gene: TRBD2; CDR3aa: CASSVELADYNEQFF; CDR3nt: TGTGCCAGCAGCGTCGAACTAGCGGATTACAATGAGCAGTTCTTC
j_gene: TRBJ2-1; v_gene: TRBV19; abundance: NA; d_gene: NA; CDR3aa: CASSISVGSNEQFF; CDR3nt: TGTGCCAGTAGTATTTCTGTGGGGAGCAATGAGCAGTTCTTC
j_gene: TRBJ2-7; v_gene: TRBV28; abundance: NA; d_gene: TRBD1; CDR3aa: CASTLGTGGKNEQYF; CDR3nt: TGTGCCAGCACCCTCGGGACAGGGGGAAAGAACGAGCAGTACTTC
j_gene: TRBJ2-3; v_gene: TRBV5-6; abundance: NA; d_gene: NA; CDR3aa: CASSPPAGTDTQYF; CDR3nt: TGTGCCAGCAGCCCCCCGGCAGGCACAGATACGCAGTATTTT
j_gene: TRBJ2-7; v_gene: TRBV7-2; abundance: NA; d_gene: TRBD2; CDR3aa: CASSLAWTSMSEQYF; CDR3nt: TGTGCCAGCAGCTTGGCCTGGACTAGCATGTCCGAGCAGTACTTC
j_gene: TRBJ2-1; v_gene: TRBV7-8; abundance: NA; d_gene: TRBD2; CDR3aa: CASSFFGAGASYNEQFF; CDR3nt: TGTGCCAGCAGCTTTTTCGGCGCGGGAGCTTCCTACAATGAGCAGTTCTTC
j_gene: TRBJ2-7; v_gene: TRBV30; abundance: NA; d_gene: NA; CDR3aa: CAWSGGVGVQYF; CDR3nt: TGTGCCTGGAGTGGGGGGGTGGGGGTGCAGTACTTC
j_gene: TRBJ1-2; v_gene: TRBV9; abundance: NA; d_gene: TRBD1; CDR3aa: CASSVGQGINYGYTF; CDR3nt: TGTGCCAGCAGCGTCGGACAGGGAATAAACTATGGCTACACCTTC
j_gene: TRBJ1-4; v_gene: TRBV11-2; abundance: once; d_gene: NA; CDR3aa: CASTQGPGEKLFF; CDR3nt: TGTGCCAGCACTCAGGGCCCGGGCGAAAAACTGTTTTTT
j_gene: TRBJ2-7; v_gene: TRBV10-3; abundance: NA; d_gene: NA; CDR3aa: CAISESGGYEQYF; CDR3nt: TGTGCCATCAGTGAGTCGGGGGGCTACGAGCAGTACTTC
j_gene: TRBJ2-7; v_gene: TRBV10-3; abundance: NA; d_gene: TRBD2; CDR3aa: CAISDPGGLAASEFSYEQYF; CDR3nt: TGTGCCATCAGTGACCCGGGGGGACTAGCGGCATCCGAATTTTCCTACGAGCAGTACTTC
j_gene: TRBJ2-7; v_gene: TRBV11-3; abundance: NA; d_gene: TRBD2; CDR3aa: CASSLPGTRLAEQYF; CDR3nt: TGTGCCAGCAGCTTACCAGGGACGCGACTAGCCGAGCAGTACTTC
j_gene: TRBJ2-5; v_gene: TRBV9; abundance: NA; d_gene: TRBD1; CDR3aa: CASSVRSTGGLETQYF; CDR3nt: TGTGCCAGCAGCGTCCGGTCGACAGGGGGCCTAGAGACCCAGTACTTC
j_gene: TRBJ1-1; v_gene: TRBV4-1; abundance: few; d_gene: NA; CDR3aa: CASSQEGTHTEAFF; CDR3nt: TGCGCCAGCAGCCAAGAAGGGACTCACACTGAAGCTTTCTTT
j_gene: TRBJ1-1; v_gene: TRBV10-3; abundance: NA; d_gene: NA; CDR3aa: CAISEAQNTEAFF; CDR3nt: TGTGCCATCAGTGAGGCCCAGAACACTGAAGCTTTCTTT
j_gene: TRBJ2-1; v_gene: TRBV4-1; abundance: NA; d_gene: NA; CDR3aa: CASSQDSPSSYNEQFF; CDR3nt: TGCGCCAGCAGCCAAGATTCTCCGAGCTCCTACAATGAGCAGTTCTTC
j_gene: TRBJ2-2; v_gene: TRBV23-1; abundance: NA; d_gene: NA; CDR3aa: CASSQLRTANTGELFF; CDR3nt: TGCGCCAGCAGTCAATTGAGGACAGCGAACACCGGGGAGCTGTTTTTT
j_gene: TRBJ1-1; v_gene: TRBV11-3; abundance: NA; d_gene: NA; CDR3aa: CASSLGPDTEAFF; CDR3nt: TGTGCCAGCAGCTTAGGTCCCGACACTGAAGCTTTCTTT
j_gene: TRBJ1-4; v_gene: TRBV27; abundance: NA; d_gene: NA; CDR3aa: CATSHSARGEKLFF; CDR3nt: TGTGCCACCTCCCACAGTGCCCGGGGAGAAAAACTGTTTTTT
j_gene: TRBJ2-7; v_gene: TRBV4-1; abundance: few; d_gene: TRBD2; CDR3aa: CASSQGILAGGPPEQYF; CDR3nt: TGCGCCAGCAGCCAGGGAATCCTAGCGGGAGGGCCCCCCGAGCAGTACTTC
j_gene: TRBJ2-1; v_gene: TRBV4-3; abundance: NA; d_gene: NA; CDR3aa: CASSQGPIASDEQFF; CDR3nt: TGCGCCAGCAGCCAAGGGCCAATCGCATCGGATGAGCAGTTCTTC